Each of the 4 T cell receptor beta chains below was sequenced from the same sample in a study of blood T cell repertoires in COVID-19. Using immunoSEQ multiplex PCR, the repertoire was profiled, and TCRdb retains in-frame clones only, with some absent. The table has about 180,000 clones, 65% to 85% seen once; the top ten hold roughly 7.2%. The sequencing sample was made of peripheral blood. Receptors originate from a woman aged 40-49 years with COVID-19, enrolled during active disease.

V and J are TRBV2 and TRBJ2-5; 7 bases align to TRBD1. Germline-derived CDR1 and CDR2 are SNHLY and FYNNEI. The CDR3 runs 13 residues. The V gene end was trimmed by 2 bases and the J gene end by 4 bases; junction bases not matched to a gene: 1. In nucleotides, the CDR3 is TGTGCCAGCAGTGAAAACAGGGGAGAGACCCAGTACTTC. Translation: CASSENRGETQYF.

The gene calls are TRBV10-3 and TRBJ1-3; no clear D gene. With 4 bases removed from V and 0 bases from J, the gap between germline ends came to 7 bases. Germline V gene sequence: CDR1 ENHRY, CDR2 SYGVKD. The CDR3 runs 14 residues. As DNA, the CDR3 is TGTGCCATCAGTGGACGGGGCTCTGGAAACACCATATATTTT. The encoded protein is CAISGRGSGNTIYF.

The chain couples TRBV5-1 to TRBJ1-2; D gene uncertain. V lost 4 bases to trimming and J lost 7 bases, with 8 bases between them. The CDR3 loop spans 11 amino acids. CDR1 is SGHRS, CDR2 YFSETQ, per germline. CDR3 sequence: CASSPRGGYTF. The DNA for the CDR3 is TGCGCCAGCAGCCCCCGGGGTGGCTACACCTTC.

The count of this clone is one. The chain combines TRBV5-1 with TRBJ1-4; 7 nucleotides align to TRBD1. V lost 4 bases to trimming and J lost 3 bases; unmatched junction nucleotides: 9. The CDR3 has 16 residues. Per the germline V gene, CDR1 is SGHRS and CDR2 is YFSETQ. CDR3 nucleotide sequence: TGCGCCAGCAGCCCCTACTCCGACAGGGCTAATGAAAAACTGTTTTTT. It yields the protein CASSPYSDRANEKLFF.